This T cell receptor beta chain appears in the sequencing data of a study of blood T cell repertoires in COVID-19. Study information: Donors in the United States, Italy and Spain gave samples during acute or convalescent COVID-19. Sample material is recorded as cDNA or gDNA derived from T cells, B-cell-depleted T cells, or PBMCs.

The authors' processing: Reference gene primer amplification in the assay estimated nucleated cell counts. TCRdb's table, derived via immunoSEQ multiplex PCR, lists solely in-frame clones and lacks some. D and trimming were read from the DNA, whereas the V and J calls and clone size are those reported in that table. The repertoire has approximately 170,000 clones, about 80% of them found once; the top ten carry over 10%. Germline V gene lookup returns CDR1 SGHRS and CDR2 YFSETQ. The junction had 7 bases not matched to a gene; V was cut back by 1 base and J by 4 bases. The CDR3 sequence is 16 residues long.

The receptor's source is a man in his 70s who had recovered from COVID-19. The chain has TRBV5-1 and TRBJ2-2; 7 bases are a match to TRBD2. What was sequenced was peripheral blood. The chain's CDR3 is CASSLPPPSGTGELFF. The CDR3 DNA reads as TGCGCCAGCAGCTTGCCCCCCCCTAGCGGCACCGGGGAGCTGTTTTTT.